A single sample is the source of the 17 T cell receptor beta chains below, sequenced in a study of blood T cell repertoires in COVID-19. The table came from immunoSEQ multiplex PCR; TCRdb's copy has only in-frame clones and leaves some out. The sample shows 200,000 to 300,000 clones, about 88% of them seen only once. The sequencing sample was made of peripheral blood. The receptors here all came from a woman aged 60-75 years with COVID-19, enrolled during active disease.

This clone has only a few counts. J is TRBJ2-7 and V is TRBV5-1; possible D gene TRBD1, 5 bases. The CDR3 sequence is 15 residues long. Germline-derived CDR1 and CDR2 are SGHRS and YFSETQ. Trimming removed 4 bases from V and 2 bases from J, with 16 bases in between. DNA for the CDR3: TGCGCCAGCAGCCCTCCGACTTTAGGGGCCTACGAGCAGTACTTC. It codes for CASSPPTLGAYEQYF.

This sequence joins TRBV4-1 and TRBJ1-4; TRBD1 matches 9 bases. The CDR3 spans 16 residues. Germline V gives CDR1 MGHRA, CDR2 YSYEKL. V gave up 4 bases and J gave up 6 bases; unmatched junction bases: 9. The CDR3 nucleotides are TGCGCCAGCAGCCCCCGGGACAGGGTTGGGGATGAAAAACTGTTTTTT. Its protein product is CASSPRDRVGDEKLFF.

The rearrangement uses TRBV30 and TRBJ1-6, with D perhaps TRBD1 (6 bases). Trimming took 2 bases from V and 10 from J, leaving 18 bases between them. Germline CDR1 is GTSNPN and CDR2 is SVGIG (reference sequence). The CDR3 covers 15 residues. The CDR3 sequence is CAWSLGGPGESPLHF. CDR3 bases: TGTGCCTGGAGTTTGGGGGGGCCCGGCGAGTCACCCCTCCACTTT.

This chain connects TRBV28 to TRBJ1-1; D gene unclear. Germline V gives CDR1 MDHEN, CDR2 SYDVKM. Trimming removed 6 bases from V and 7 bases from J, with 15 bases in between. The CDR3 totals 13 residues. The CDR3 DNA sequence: TGTGCCAGCAGCTCGGGAAGGCCGAATGAAGCTTTCTTT. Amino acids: CASSSGRPNEAFF.

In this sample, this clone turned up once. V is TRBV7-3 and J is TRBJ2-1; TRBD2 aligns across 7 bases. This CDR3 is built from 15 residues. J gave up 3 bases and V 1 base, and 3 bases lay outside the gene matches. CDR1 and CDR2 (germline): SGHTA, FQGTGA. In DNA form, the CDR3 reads TGTGCCAGCAGCTTAAACGCGGGAGACTACAATGAGCAGTTCTTC. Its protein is CASSLNAGDYNEQFF. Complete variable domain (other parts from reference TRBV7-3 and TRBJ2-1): GAGVSQTPSNKVTEKGKYVELRCDPISGHTALYWYRQSLGQGPEFLIYFQGTGAADDSGLPNDRFFAVRPEGSVSTLKIQRTERGDSAVYLCASSLNAGDYNEQFFGPGTRLTVL.

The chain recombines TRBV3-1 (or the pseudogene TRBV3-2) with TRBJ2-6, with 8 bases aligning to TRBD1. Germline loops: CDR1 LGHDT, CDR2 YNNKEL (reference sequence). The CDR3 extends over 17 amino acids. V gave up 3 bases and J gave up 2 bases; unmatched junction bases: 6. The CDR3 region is CASSQGIQGAGANVLTF. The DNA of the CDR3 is TGTGCCAGCAGCCAGGGCATACAGGGGGCTGGGGCCAACGTCCTGACTTTC.

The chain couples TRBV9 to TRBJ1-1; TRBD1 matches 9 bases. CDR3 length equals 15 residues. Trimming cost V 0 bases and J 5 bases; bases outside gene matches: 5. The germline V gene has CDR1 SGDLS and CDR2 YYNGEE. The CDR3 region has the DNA TGTGCCAGCAGCGTAGAGGACAGGGGATGGACTGAAGCTTTCTTT. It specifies CASSVEDRGWTEAFF. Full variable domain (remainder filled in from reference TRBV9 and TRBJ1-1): DSGVTQTPKHLITATGQRVTLRCSPRSGDLSVYWYQQSLDQGLQFLIQYYNGEERAKGNILERFSAQQFPDLHSELNLSSLELGDSALYFCASSVEDRGWTEAFFGQGTRLTVV.

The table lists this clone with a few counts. This CDR3 reads CASSQELAGTDTQYF. In nucleotides, the CDR3 is TGCGCCAGCAGCCAAGAACTAGCGGGCACAGATACGCAGTATTTT. This chain connects TRBV4-1 to TRBJ2-3; 8 bases align to TRBD2. The CDR3 is 15 residues long. Trimming removed 0 bases from V and 1 base from J; junction bases left unmatched: 0. Germline CDR1 reads MGHRA; CDR2 reads YSYEKL.

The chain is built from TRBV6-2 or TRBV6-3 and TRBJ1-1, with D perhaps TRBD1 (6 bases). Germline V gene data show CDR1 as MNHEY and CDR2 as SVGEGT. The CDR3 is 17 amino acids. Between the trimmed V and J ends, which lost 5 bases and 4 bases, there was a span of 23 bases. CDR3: CASSPSAPGHHRTEAFF. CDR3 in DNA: TGTGCCAGCAGTCCGTCAGCCCCGGGACACCACCGCACTGAAGCTTTCTTT.

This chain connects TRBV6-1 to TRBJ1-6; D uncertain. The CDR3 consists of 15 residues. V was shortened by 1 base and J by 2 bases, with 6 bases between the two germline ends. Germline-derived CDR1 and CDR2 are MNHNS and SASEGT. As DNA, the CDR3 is TGTGCCAGCAGTGAAGGTAGCGCCTATAATTCACCCCTCCACTTT. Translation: CASSEGSAYNSPLHF.

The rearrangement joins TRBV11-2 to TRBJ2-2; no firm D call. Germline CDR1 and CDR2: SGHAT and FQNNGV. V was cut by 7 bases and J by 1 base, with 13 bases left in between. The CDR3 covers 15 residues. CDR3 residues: CASKPGRQNTGELFF. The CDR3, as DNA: TGTGCCAGCAAACCCGGCAGGCAGAACACCGGGGAGCTGTTTTTT. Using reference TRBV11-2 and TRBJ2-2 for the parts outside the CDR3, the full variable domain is EAGVAQSPRYKIIEKRQSVAFWCNPISGHATLYWYQQILGQGPKLLIQFQNNGVVDDSQLPKDRFSAERLKGVDSTLKIQPAKLEDSAVYLCASKPGRQNTGELFFGEGSRLTVL.

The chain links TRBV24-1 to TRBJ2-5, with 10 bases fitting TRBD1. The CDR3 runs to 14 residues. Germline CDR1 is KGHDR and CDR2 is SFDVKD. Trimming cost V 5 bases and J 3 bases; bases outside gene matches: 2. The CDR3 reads CATSGTGGKETQYF. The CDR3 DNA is TGTGCCACCAGTGGGACAGGGGGAAAAGAGACCCAGTACTTC.

DNA of the CDR3: TGTGCCAGCCTTAGCAGTACCTCCTACAATGAGCAGTTCTTC. Translated: CASLSSTSYNEQFF. V and J are TRBV27 and TRBJ2-1, with no clear D. The length of the CDR3 is 14 residues. Germline CDR1 reads MNHEY; CDR2 reads SMNVEV (reference sequence). Deletions cut 8 bases from V and 0 bases from J, with 11 bases between.

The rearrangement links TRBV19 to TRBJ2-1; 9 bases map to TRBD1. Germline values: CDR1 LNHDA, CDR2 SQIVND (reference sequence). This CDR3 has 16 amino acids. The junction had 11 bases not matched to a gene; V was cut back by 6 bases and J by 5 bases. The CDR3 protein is CASSSRGQGKNNEQFF. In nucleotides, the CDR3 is TGTGCCAGTAGCTCTAGGGGACAGGGAAAAAACAATGAGCAGTTCTTC.

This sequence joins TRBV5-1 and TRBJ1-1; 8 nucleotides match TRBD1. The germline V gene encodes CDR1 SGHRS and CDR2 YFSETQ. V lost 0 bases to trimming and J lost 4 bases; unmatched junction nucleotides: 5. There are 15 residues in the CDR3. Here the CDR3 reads CASSLVTGGPTEAFF. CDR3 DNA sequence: TGCGCCAGCAGCTTGGTCACAGGGGGACCCACTGAAGCTTTCTTT.

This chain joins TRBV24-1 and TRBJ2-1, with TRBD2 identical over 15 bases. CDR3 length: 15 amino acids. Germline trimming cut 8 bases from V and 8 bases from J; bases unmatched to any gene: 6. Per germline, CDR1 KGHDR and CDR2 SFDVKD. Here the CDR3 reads CATKGLAGGGDEQFF. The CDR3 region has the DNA TGTGCCACCAAGGGACTAGCGGGAGGTGGGGATGAGCAGTTCTTC.

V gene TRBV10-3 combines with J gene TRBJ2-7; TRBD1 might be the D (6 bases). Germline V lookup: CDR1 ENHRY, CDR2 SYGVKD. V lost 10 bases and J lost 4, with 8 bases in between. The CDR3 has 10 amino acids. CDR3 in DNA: TGTGCCACGGGACAATACGAGCAGTACTTC. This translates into CATGQYEQYF.